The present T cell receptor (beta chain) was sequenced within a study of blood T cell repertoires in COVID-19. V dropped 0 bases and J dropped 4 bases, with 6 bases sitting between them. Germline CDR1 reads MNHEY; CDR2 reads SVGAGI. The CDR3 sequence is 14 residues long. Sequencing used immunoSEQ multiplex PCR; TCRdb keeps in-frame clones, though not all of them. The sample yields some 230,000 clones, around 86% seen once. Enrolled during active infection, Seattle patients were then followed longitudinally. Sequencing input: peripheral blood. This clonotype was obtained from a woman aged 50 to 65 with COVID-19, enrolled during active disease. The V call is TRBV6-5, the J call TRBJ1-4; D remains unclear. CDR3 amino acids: CASSYSPGNEKLFF. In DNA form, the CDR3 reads TGTGCCAGCAGTTACTCGCCGGGTAATGAAAAACTGTTTTTT.